This TCR beta chain comes out of a study of T cells in Graves' hyperthyroidism and ophthalmopathy. Turning to the study itself: Peripheral blood was drawn at first diagnosis, prior to all treatment.

The TCR beta CDR3 regions underwent amplification using RNA transcripts as the source. Initially, a first-round RT-PCR of the TCR CDR3 employed the HTBI primer set. A single record per CDR3 protein comes from TCRdb applying MiXCR to the multiplex PCR reads. The sample holds about 500,000 distinct CDR3 sequences, roughly a sixth seen once. Each patient was aged 18 to 65 and had newly diagnosed hyperthyroidism of under 2 months' duration. Germline V gene lookup returns CDR1 MNHEY and CDR2 SVGEGT. This CDR3 is 13 amino acids long. The V and J ends lost 6 bases and 4 bases respectively, with 11 bases between them. This clonotype was observed a handful of times.

This receptor was taken from a woman between 18 and 30 years old with Graves' hyperthyroidism. The chain recombines TRBV6-2 or TRBV6-3 with TRBJ2-3, with D unclear. Sequencing was done on a sample of blood. The CDR3 nucleotides read TGTGCCAGCAGATCGGACCGAGCAGATACGCAGTATTTT. This sequence encodes CASRSDRADTQYF.